This T cell receptor (beta chain) was identified in a study of cytomegalovirus exposure and HLA in healthy donors. In the case of this clone: As yet, its antigen is unknown.

Study results and caveats: A missense variant in DCLRE1C was later tied to TCR beta V- and J-gene trimming. The authors judged a highly shared variant cluster likely a sequencing artifact. The presence/absence work took it that sequencing depth was about the same across donors. Accurate predictions that matched the HLA-A and HLA-B alleles of most subjects were reportedly made from TCR beta sequences.

PCR amplification relied on 60 Vbeta primers (plus 13 Jbeta primers). Assay used: immunoSEQ multiplex PCR; TCRdb lists only in-frame clones, some missing. The table lists over 75,000 clones, over 75% of them singletons. Sequenced: PBMCs. This clonotype was sampled from a female donor in good health and CMV-seronegative.

CDR3 sequence reads: CASSRGADTQYF. CDR3 DNA sequence: TGCGCCAGCAGCCGCGGGGCCGATACGCAGTATTTT. This chain uses TRBV5-1 with TRBJ2-3; a possible D gene is TRBD2 (6 bases). This CDR3 comprises 12 residues. V gave up 4 bases and J gave up 6 bases, with 9 bases separating them. Germline V gene lookup returns CDR1 SGHRS and CDR2 YFSETQ.